The clone carrying this TCR beta chain was found many times. The target antigen is unknown. The germline gene is not matched at one end of the junction; a read error may be the cause. Unique-molecular-identifier-tagged TCR beta cDNA libraries were used. cDNA molecules numbering around 450,000 came from roughly 1 to 10 million T cells. TCRdb recomputed calls from the PCR reads with MiXCR, one row per CDR3 protein. Of around 180,000 distinct CDR3 sequences listed, 30% are singletons. The data are from a study of post-analysis software for immune sequencing data. CDR3 length equals 14 residues. CDR1 and CDR2 (germline): SGHRS, YFSETQ. Study-level points and caveats: About five TRBV segments, including TRBV5-6, TRBV5-1 and TRBV20-1, were more frequent in patients than controls.

The sequence came from a girl aged 10 to 17 with multiple sclerosis. The source material was blood. J is TRBJ2-1 and V is TRBV5-1; TRBD2 matches at 9 bases. CDR3 in amino acids: CAGSFSGRYNEQFF. In DNA form, the CDR3 reads TGCGCCGGCAGCTTTAGCGGGAGATACAATGAGCAGTTCTTC.